The present entry profiles one T cell receptor (beta chain) with its context. Its antigen is unidentified. This sample is drawn from a study of cytomegalovirus exposure and HLA in healthy donors. Study summary: A prior study identified just under 120 million unique TCR beta sequences from about 180 million T cells. Drawn from HLA-typed donors, tens of millions of unique TCRs were held in an early data release. General observations from the study: Fewer N-insertions (relative to the 666-donor mean) were reportedly seen in an Asian-associated ancestry cluster in a later analysis.

The PCR contained 60 Vbeta and 13 Jbeta primers. Clones were sequenced by immunoSEQ multiplex PCR, and TCRdb holds only the in-frame ones, with some missing. Seen here are over 85,000 clones, 76% observed once, and the top ten hold around an eighth. Sequencing used PBMCs. The receptor was isolated from a man aged 25-40 years in good health and CMV-seropositive.

The CDR3 DNA reads as TGTGCCAGCAGACTGGGCCACGGGGGCAATCAGCCCCAGCATTTT. The encoded protein is CASRLGHGGNQPQHF. The gene calls are TRBV27 and TRBJ1-5; D remains ambiguous. Germline V gene data show CDR1 as MNHEY and CDR2 as SMNVEV (reference sequence). The CDR3 extends over 15 amino acids. V was cut by 6 bases and J by 2 bases, with 14 bases left in between.